This T cell receptor (beta chain) was captured by sequencing in a study of regulatory T cells in long-lasting Graves disease. The wider study: For a period under 3 months, newly diagnosed Graves' patients had taken antithyroid drugs. Findings and limits, study-wide: Persistent Graves' patients possessed reduced TCR diversity relative to recently diagnosed ones. Shared public clonotypes totalled approximately 3,000 in persistent patients, compared with roughly 970 in new patients.

Trimming took off 4 bases at V and 6 bases at J, with 9 bases between the two ends. There are 12 residues in the CDR3. Per the germline V gene, CDR1 is MGHRA and CDR2 is YSYEKL. In the case of this clonotype: Its antigen remains unidentified.

The time point was: newly diagnosed GD, antithyroid drugs for less than 3 months. RNA from PBMCs was the source of the TCR library. Library construction for TCR beta used iRepertoire HTBI primers and Arm-PCR of CDR3 regions. MiXCR, applied by TCRdb to the multiplex PCR reads, yields one record per CDR3 protein. The sample holds 300,000 to 450,000 distinct CDR3 sequences, roughly 15% seen once. This specimen was peripheral blood mononuclear cells (PBMCs), taken at new diagnosis, from a patient treated with antithyroid drugs. This clonotype was sampled from a female donor with Graves disease. This chain connects TRBV4-1 to TRBJ1-1; D might be TRBD1 (5 bases). The DNA of the CDR3 is TGCGCCAGCAGCCGCAGGGACTCTGAAGCTTTCTTT. Amino acid sequence: CASSRRDSEAFF.